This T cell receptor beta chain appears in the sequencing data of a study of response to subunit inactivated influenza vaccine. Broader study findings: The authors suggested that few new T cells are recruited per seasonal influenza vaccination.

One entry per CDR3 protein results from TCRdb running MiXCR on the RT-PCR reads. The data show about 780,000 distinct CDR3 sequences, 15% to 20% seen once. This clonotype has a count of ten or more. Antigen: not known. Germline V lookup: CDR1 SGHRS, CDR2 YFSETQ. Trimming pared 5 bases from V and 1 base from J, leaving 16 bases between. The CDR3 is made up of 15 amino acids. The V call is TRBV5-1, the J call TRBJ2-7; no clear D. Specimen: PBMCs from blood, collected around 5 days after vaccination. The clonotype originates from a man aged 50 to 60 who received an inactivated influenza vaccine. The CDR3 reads CASRIRARDSYEQYF. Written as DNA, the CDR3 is TGCGCCAGCAGGATAAGGGCAAGGGATTCCTACGAGCAGTACTTC.